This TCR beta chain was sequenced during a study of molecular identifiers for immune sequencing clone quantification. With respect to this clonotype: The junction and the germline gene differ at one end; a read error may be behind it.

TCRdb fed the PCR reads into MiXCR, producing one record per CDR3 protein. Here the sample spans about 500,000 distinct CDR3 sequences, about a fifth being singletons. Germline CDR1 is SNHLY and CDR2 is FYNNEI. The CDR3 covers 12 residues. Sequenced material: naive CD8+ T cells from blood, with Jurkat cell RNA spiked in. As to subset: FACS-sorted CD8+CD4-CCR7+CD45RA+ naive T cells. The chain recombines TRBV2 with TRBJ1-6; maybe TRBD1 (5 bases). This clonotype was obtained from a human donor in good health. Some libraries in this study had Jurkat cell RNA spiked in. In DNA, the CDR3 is TGCGCGGCGGGGGACGGTGATTCACCCCTCCACTTT. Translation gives CAAGDGDSPLHF.